These 24 T cell receptor beta chains originate from one sample sequenced in a study of blood T cell repertoires in COVID-19. The method was immunoSEQ multiplex PCR; TCRdb's version includes in-frame clones alone and lacks a portion of them. The sample holds about 200,000 clones; 65% to 90% are singletons and the top ten take approximately 13%. Sequencing input: peripheral blood. The receptors shown here come from a human donor in a cohort sampled during active COVID-19.

The count of this clone is one. The CDR3 reads CASGGGQGDEQYF. The CDR3 bases are TGTGCCAGTGGGGGAGGACAAGGCGACGAGCAGTACTTC. The V call is TRBV5-6, the J call TRBJ2-7, with D possibly matching TRBD2 (6 bases). Trimming took off 8 bases at V and 5 bases at J, with 17 bases between the two ends. The germline CDR1 and CDR2 sequences are SGHDT and YYEEEE. This CDR3 has 13 residues.

The chain uses TRBV2 and TRBJ2-3; 11 bases are a match to TRBD1. The length of the CDR3 is 15 residues. The germline V gene has CDR1 SNHLY and CDR2 FYNNEI. Trimming removed 10 bases from V and 4 bases from J; junction bases left unmatched: 10. This chain's CDR3 is CATKSGDRGADTQYF. CDR3 nucleotide sequence: TGTGCCACCAAGTCTGGGGACAGGGGGGCAGATACGCAGTATTTT.

This sequence joins TRBV18 and TRBJ1-4; 7 nucleotides match TRBD1. J was trimmed by 7 bases and V by 1 base; bases with no gene match: 12. There are 17 residues in the CDR3. CDR1 and CDR2 from the germline V gene are KGHSH and LQKENI. The CDR3 reads CASSPQTGEASGEKLFF. CDR3 bases: TGTGCCAGCTCACCACAAACAGGGGAAGCTTCGGGTGAAAAACTGTTTTTT.

The genes are TRBV4-2 and TRBJ2-7; TRBD2 might be the D (7 bases). Trimming cost V 2 bases and J 5 bases, with 22 bases left between them. Germline V gene sequence: CDR1 LGHNA, CDR2 YNFKEQ. The CDR3 length is 17 residues. This chain's CDR3 is CASSQPIGGGHGDEQYF. The CDR3 DNA follows: TGTGCCAGCAGCCAACCGATAGGGGGAGGGCATGGAGACGAGCAGTACTTC.

This sequence joins TRBV30 and TRBJ2-5; TRBD1 is a possible D gene (5 bases). V was pared by 2 bases and J by 5 bases, with 9 bases between. This CDR3 comprises 12 residues. Germline-derived CDR1 and CDR2 are GTSNPN and SVGIG (reference sequence). The DNA of the CDR3 is TGTGCCTGGAGTCCAGGGTGGGAGACCCAGTACTTC. Translating it yields CAWSPGWETQYF.

The chain combines TRBV28 with TRBJ2-2; D is ambiguous. The germline V gene has CDR1 MDHEN and CDR2 SYDVKM. Trimming cost V 2 bases and J 0 bases, with 7 bases left between them. The CDR3 runs 15 residues. The CDR3 DNA is TGTGCCAGCAGTTTAGAGCCTACGAACACCGGGGAGCTGTTTTTT. Protein: CASSLEPTNTGELFF.

This chain connects TRBV2 to TRBJ1-2; D call uncertain. Deletions cut 1 base from V and 7 bases from J, with 13 bases between. Germline V gene lookup returns CDR1 SNHLY and CDR2 FYNNEI. The CDR3 is made up of 14 amino acids. The CDR3 sequence: CASSEERTNLGYTF. The DNA of the CDR3 is TGTGCCAGCAGTGAAGAGCGGACGAATCTTGGCTACACCTTC.

The gene calls are TRBV2 and TRBJ2-2; the D gene is possibly TRBD2 (5 bases). The CDR3 contains 15 residues. Germline loops: CDR1 SNHLY, CDR2 FYNNEI. V was shortened by 6 bases and J by 1 base, with 12 bases between the two germline ends. For the CDR3, the DNA is TGTGCCAGCAGGGAAATAGCGTTGAACACCGGGGAGCTGTTTTTT. Residues: CASREIALNTGELFF.

This clone was detected a few times. The rearrangement uses TRBV19 and TRBJ1-5, with a tentative D call TRBD1 (6 bases). This CDR3 is 14 amino acids long. V shed 6 bases and J shed 6 bases, with 15 bases lying between them. CDR1 and CDR2 from the germline V gene are LNHDA and SQIVND (reference sequence). The CDR3: CASRRKQGSQPQHF. The CDR3, as DNA: TGTGCCAGTAGGAGAAAACAGGGAAGTCAGCCCCAGCATTTT.

The chain links TRBV19 to TRBJ1-5; D is undetermined. Trimming took 1 base from V and 0 from J, leaving 19 bases between them. This CDR3 has 19 amino acids. From germline, CDR1 is LNHDA and CDR2 SQIVND (reference sequence). The CDR3 DNA follows: TGTGCCAGTAGTATAGGACGGGTATATATGCAATATAGCAATCAGCCCCAGCATTTT. Amino acids: CASSIGRVYMQYSNQPQHF.

This chain connects TRBV5-8 to TRBJ2-5; 7 nucleotides line up with TRBD1. Trimming removed 5 bases from V and 4 bases from J; junction bases left unmatched: 5. CDR3 length: 13 residues. Germline-derived CDR1 and CDR2 are SGHTS and YDEGEE. CDR3 sequence reads: CASRSGTAETQYF. CDR3 DNA: TGTGCCAGCAGGTCCGGGACAGCAGAGACCCAGTACTTC.

This chain joins TRBV15 and TRBJ1-2, with 7 bases fitting TRBD1. Per germline, CDR1 LNHNV and CDR2 YYDKDF (reference sequence). The length of the CDR3 is 14 residues. Germline trimming cut 5 bases from V and 2 bases from J; bases unmatched to any gene: 5. The chain's CDR3 is CATSDRDRNYGYTF. For the CDR3, the DNA is TGTGCCACCAGCGACAGGGATCGAAACTATGGCTACACCTTC. Filled out from reference TRBV15 and TRBJ1-2, the complete variable domain reads DAMVIQNPRYQVTQFGKPVTLSCSQTLNHNVMYWYQQKSSQAPKLLFHYYDKDFNNEADTPDNFQSRRPNTSFCFLDIRSPGLGDTAMYLCATSDRDRNYGYTFGSGTRLTVV.

The rearrangement links TRBV5-6 to TRBJ1-5; a weak D match, TRBD1 (6 bases). Germline loops: CDR1 SGHDT, CDR2 YYEEEE. V lost 2 bases and J 6 bases, leaving 12 bases between the germline ends. The CDR3 consists of 14 residues. CDR3 amino acids: CASSLQGVGQPQHF. The CDR3 region has the DNA TGTGCCAGCAGCTTACAGGGAGTGGGTCAGCCCCAGCATTTT. Variable domain in full (rest from reference TRBV5-6 and TRBJ1-5): DAGVTQSPTHLIKTRGQQVTLRCSPKSGHDTVSWYQQALGQGPQFIFQYYEEEERQRGNFPDRFSGHQFPNYSSELNVNALLLGDSALYLCASSLQGVGQPQHFGDGTRLSIL.

The chain combines TRBV7-2 with TRBJ2-1, with 8 bases aligning to TRBD2. The CDR3 spans 15 residues. Germline CDR1 SGHTA, CDR2 FQGNSA. Trimming took 4 bases from V and 4 from J; bases not matched to a gene: 6. The CDR3 sequence is CASSSGLALYNEQFF. Written as DNA, the CDR3 is TGTGCCAGCAGCTCTGGACTAGCTTTGTACAATGAGCAGTTCTTC. Variable domain in full (rest from reference TRBV7-2 and TRBJ2-1): GAGVSQSPSNKVTEKGKDVELRCDPISGHTALYWYRQSLGQGLEFLIYFQGNSAPDKSGLPSDRFSAERTGGSVSTLTIQRTQQEDSAVYLCASSSGLALYNEQFFGPGTRLTVL.

The gene calls are TRBV23-1 and TRBJ2-3; 8 bases match TRBD2. TRBV23-1 is an ORF, with its function uncertain. The length of the CDR3 is 18 residues. V lost 4 bases to trimming and J lost 0 bases; unmatched junction nucleotides: 12. The CDR3 DNA reads as TGCGCCAGCAGTCGGATTACCGGCGGGGGGTCGAGCACAGATACGCAGTATTTT. Encoded protein: CASSRITGGGSSTDTQYF.

Notes on this clone: The identical CDR3 is also encoded by other nucleotide sequences in the sample. J is TRBJ2-7 and V is TRBV7-9, with a weak D call TRBD1 (5 bases). V lost 2 bases, J lost 5 bases, and 10 bases lay in between. Germline CDR1 is SEHNR and CDR2 is FQNEAQ (reference sequence). The CDR3 runs to 13 residues. CDR3: CASSLQGNNEQYF. The CDR3, as DNA: TGTGCCAGCAGCTTACAGGGTAATAACGAGCAGTACTTC.

The rearrangement uses TRBV4-1 and TRBJ1-4; a possible D gene is TRBD1 (5 bases). Germline V gene lookup returns CDR1 MGHRA and CDR2 YSYEKL. Trimming took off 4 bases at V and 8 bases at J, with 11 bases between the two ends. The CDR3 runs to 13 residues. CDR3 loop: CASSRTLGEKLFF. In nucleotides, the CDR3 is TGCGCCAGCAGCCGGACACTCGGGGAAAAACTGTTTTTT.

V is TRBV4-1 and J is TRBJ2-7; 9 bases fit TRBD1. In germline, CDR1 is MGHRA, CDR2 YSYEKL. The CDR3 spans 18 residues. Trimming cost V 0 bases and J 3 bases; bases outside gene matches: 12. CDR3 in DNA: TGCGCCAGCAGCCAAGATCGAATGGGACAGGGCGGTGTCTACGAGCAGTACTTC. Encoded protein: CASSQDRMGQGGVYEQYF.

This clone has only a few counts. The chain carries TRBV30 and TRBJ2-1, with 10 bases matching TRBD2. V shed 7 bases and J 10 bases; nucleotides not matched to a gene: 4. This CDR3 has 11 amino acids. Per germline, CDR1 GTSNPN and CDR2 SVGIG (reference sequence). CDR3 sequence (DNA): TGTGCCTTAAATAGCGGGAGGGAGCAGTTCTTC. Its translation is CALNSGREQFF.

V usage is TRBV27 and J usage is TRBJ2-7, with 9 positions matching TRBD1. Germline V gives CDR1 MNHEY, CDR2 SMNVEV (reference sequence). With V trimmed by 5 bases and J by 6 bases, 14 bases remained unmatched. The CDR3 sequence is 16 residues long. The CDR3 loop is CASSLQGQGSRFEQYF. The CDR3 coding sequence is TGTGCCAGCAGTCTGCAAGGACAGGGGTCTAGATTCGAGCAGTACTTC.

The rearrangement joins TRBV18 to TRBJ2-7, with TRBD1 matching 8 bases. The CDR3 has 14 amino acids. CDR1 is KGHSH, CDR2 LQKENI, per germline. V was clipped by 2 bases and J by 2 bases; unmatched bases: 2. The DNA of the CDR3 is TGTGCCAGCTCACCAGACAGGGGCCCCTACGAGCAGTACTTC. Its protein is CASSPDRGPYEQYF.

CDR3 protein: CASSLMSARLNTEAFF. The DNA of the CDR3 is TGTGCCAGCAGCTTAATGTCCGCCAGGTTAAACACTGAAGCTTTCTTT. The chain recombines TRBV7-8 with TRBJ1-1, with D unresolved. Per the germline V gene, CDR1 is SGHVS and CDR2 is FQNEAQ. V shed 2 bases and J shed 2 bases, with 15 bases lying between them. The CDR3 is made up of 16 amino acids.

This chain links TRBV24-1 with TRBJ2-5, with a tentative D call TRBD1 (6 bases). CDR1 and CDR2 (germline): KGHDR, SFDVKD. The CDR3 is 15 residues long. Trimming shortened V by 3 bases and J by 4 bases, and 14 bases separated the two germline ends. The DNA of the CDR3 is TGTGCCACCAGTGATCCCAGGGGCCGGGGAGAGACCCAGTACTTC. It translates to CATSDPRGRGETQYF.

In DNA, the CDR3 is TGTGCCAGCAGCCCTTCGGGCGGGAGGGCCTTGAGCTCCTACAATGAGCAGTTCTTC. It encodes CASSPSGGRALSSYNEQFF. V usage is TRBV6-2 or TRBV6-3 and J usage is TRBJ2-1, with 9 bases fitting TRBD2. The CDR3 runs 19 residues. The V segment lost 6 bases and the J segment 0 bases; nucleotides outside the gene matches: 15. CDR1 and CDR2 from the germline V gene are MNHEY and SVGEGT.